This T cell receptor beta chain was retrieved from a study of graft-versus-host responses after intestinal transplantation. Study information: Each recipient received a multivisceral, liver-intestinal, or isolated intestinal graft.

Study outcomes and limitations: GvH clones turned up in recipient marrow; some had shown up first in ileum or blood. Graft-versus-host to host-versus-graft clonal ratios in allografts were high in patients with graft-donor T cell macrochimerism.

With regard to this clone: Its antigen remains unknown.

Sequencing was performed with immunoSEQ multiplex PCR; in TCRdb, only in-frame clones are kept and a portion is missing. This sample has roughly 85,000 clones, with about 91% found just once. With V trimmed by 8 bases and J by 3 bases, 9 bases remained unmatched. The CDR3 extends over 15 amino acids. Germline V gene lookup returns CDR1 MNHEY and CDR2 SMNVEV (reference sequence). The receptor's source is a human donor who was the organ donor for an intestinal transplant. The V call is TRBV27, the J call TRBJ1-4, with 7 bases fitting TRBD1. Sequenced here: unstimulated CD8+ T cells sorted from spleen or lymph node cells, sampled before transplant. This chain's CDR3 is CASGSLTGSNEKLFF. The CDR3 region has the DNA TGTGCCAGCGGGTCGCTGACAGGGTCTAATGAAAAACTGTTTTTT.